This TCR beta chain was found in a study of CD8 T cells in ankylosing spondylitis. In making TCR beta libraries, quantitative 5'-RACE with molecular barcodes was used. TCRdb passed the 5' RACE reads through MiXCR, listing each CDR3 protein once. The sample holds some 90,000 distinct CDR3 sequences, around 26% seen once. The germline CDR1 and CDR2 sequences are DFQATT and SNEGSKA (reference sequence). The CDR3 length is 13 residues. Trimming took off 2 bases at V and 4 bases at J, with 11 bases between the two ends. V gene TRBV20-1 combines with J gene TRBJ1-2, with D perhaps matching TRBD1 (5 bases). Sequencing input: blood, either unsorted or a sorted T cell fraction (not recorded which). The TCR comes from a male donor with ankylosing spondylitis or in good health (not recorded which). The CDR3 reads CSARTLTGYGYTF. CDR3 sequence (DNA): TGCAGTGCTAGAACTCTTACAGGCTATGGCTACACCTTC.